This entry describes one T cell receptor beta chain. These data are taken from a study of OX40 agonist ivuxolimab in advanced cancers. Data came from immunoSEQ multiplex PCR; TCRdb stores just in-frame clones and leaves some out. Of around 18,000 clones in the sample, around 77% are singletons; the top ten hold approximately 24%. This CDR3 has 14 residues. The V gene lost 5 bases and the J gene lost 9 bases, with 14 bases spanning the gap. Germline values: CDR1 MDHEN, CDR2 SYDVKM. The chain employs TRBV28 and TRBJ1-6; D gene uncertain. The sequencing here drew on CD4+ or CD8+ T cells sorted from blood, taken in a trial of the OX40 agonist ivuxolimab. The origin of this receptor is an adult with an advanced solid tumor such as melanoma, head and neck, liver or kidney cancer. The CDR3 region has the DNA TGTGCCAGCAGTCGTGGGTTTCTTGCTTCACCCCTCCACTTT. It translates to CASSRGFLASPLHF. The whole variable domain, filled in from reference TRBV28 and TRBJ1-6, reads DVKVTQSSRYLVKRTGEKVFLECVQDMDHENMFWYRQDPGLGLRLIYFSYDVKMKEKGDIPEGYSVSREKKERFSLILESASTNQTSMYLCASSRGFLASPLHFGNGTRLTVT.